The 3 T cell receptor beta chains below were found in one sample sequenced in a study of T-cell memory formation after mild COVID-19. In TCRdb, the 5' RACE reads were re-called with MiXCR into one record per CDR3 protein. The sample carries more than 35,000 distinct CDR3 sequences, 8% to 10% recorded once. Specimen: PBMCs or a T cell subset sorted from them (not recorded which). These receptor sequences come from an adult woman who had mild COVID-19 (a few samples of this study predate the infection). Cell type and time point are not known.

This clonotype was picked up many times. V and J are TRBV3-1 and TRBJ2-1; D possibly corresponds to TRBD2 (5 bases). This CDR3 contains 17 residues. V dropped 1 base and J dropped 0 bases, with 13 bases sitting between them. The V gene's germline CDR1 is LGHDT and CDR2 YNNKEL (reference sequence). The CDR3 is CASSQGTGYSSYNEQFF. The CDR3 nucleotides are TGTGCCAGCAGCCAAGGGACGGGATATAGCTCCTACAATGAGCAGTTCTTC.

This clonotype was seen a few times. This chain links TRBV12-3 or TRBV12-4 with TRBJ1-3; TRBD1 is a possible D gene (6 bases). CDR3 length equals 16 residues. V lost 6 bases to trimming and J lost 1 base, with 16 bases between them. Here the CDR3 DNA reads TGTGCCAGCAGCCGCCGCAGAGGGACATCTGGAAACACCATATATTTT. Amino acids: CASSRRRGTSGNTIYF.

This clonotype was counted a few times. The chain carries TRBV12-3 or TRBV12-4 and TRBJ2-7; possibly TRBD2 for D (5 bases). Trimming took 2 bases from V and 1 from J, leaving 9 bases between them. The CDR3 is made up of 14 amino acids. The chain's CDR3 is CASSLHGMSYEQYF. Written as DNA, the CDR3 is TGTGCCAGCAGTTTACACGGGATGTCCTACGAGCAGTACTTC.